The clone carrying this T cell receptor (beta chain) was counted a few times. Its target is not known. Molecules of cDNA were individually given unique molecular identifiers that were attached to them. TCRdb ran MiXCR on the 5' RACE reads and lists one entry per CDR3 protein. The sample contains about 50,000 distinct CDR3 sequences, 9.3% of which appear only once. The sample originates from a study of early T cells in non-severe SARS-CoV-2 infection. Study-wide context: The study sequenced bulk RNA from unsorted whole blood, with chains unpaired. Study-level points and caveats: Anti-spike CD8 specificities were favored by VDJdb matching, whose results missed private and CD4 specificities.

From germline, CDR1 is SGHKS and CDR2 YYEKEE (reference sequence). The CDR3 loop spans 17 amino acids. The V and J ends lost 2 bases and 6 bases, in that order; junction bases with no gene match: 11. The chain has TRBV5-5 and TRBJ2-2, with 9 bases lining up with TRBD1. The sequenced material came from whole blood. The sequence derives from an adult who was a healthcare worker with PCR-confirmed SARS-CoV-2 infection or an uninfected control (not recorded which). CDR3 region: CASSFDLQGARAGELFF. The CDR3 DNA sequence: TGTGCCAGCAGCTTCGACTTACAGGGGGCGAGGGCCGGGGAGCTGTTTTTT.